Sequencing of this T cell receptor (beta chain) was carried out in a study of TIL therapy for anti-PD-1-resistant metastatic lung cancer. With 6 bases removed from V and 0 bases from J, the gap between germline ends came to 12 bases. Germline V gives CDR1 LGHNT, CDR2 FRNRAP. The CDR3 is 15 amino acids. This clone was picked up one time. The libraries were made with immunoSEQ v3. Data came from immunoSEQ multiplex PCR; TCRdb stores just in-frame clones and leaves some out. The table has approximately 50,000 clones, approximately 80% seen once. Time point denoted: pre-treatment sample, taken before nivolumab and TIL therapy.

The sample here was blood, taken at baseline. The chain couples TRBV12-5 to TRBJ2-1; maybe TRBD1 (6 bases). The clonotype originates from a person aged 30 to 80 with non-small cell lung cancer. The CDR3 protein is CASGQQGSSYNEQFF. The CDR3 nucleotides are TGTGCTAGTGGACAACAGGGCAGCTCCTACAATGAGCAGTTCTTC.